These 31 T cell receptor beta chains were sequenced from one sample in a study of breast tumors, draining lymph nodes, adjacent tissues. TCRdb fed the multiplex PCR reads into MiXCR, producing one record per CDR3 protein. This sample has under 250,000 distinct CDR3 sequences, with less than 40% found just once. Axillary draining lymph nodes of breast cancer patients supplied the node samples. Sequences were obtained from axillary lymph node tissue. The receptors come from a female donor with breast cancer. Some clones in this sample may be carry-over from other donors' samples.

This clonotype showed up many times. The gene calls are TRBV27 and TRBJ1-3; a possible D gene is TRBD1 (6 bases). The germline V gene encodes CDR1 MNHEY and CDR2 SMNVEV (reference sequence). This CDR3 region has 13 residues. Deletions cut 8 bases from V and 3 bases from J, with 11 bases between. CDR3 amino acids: CASGPGVGNTIYF. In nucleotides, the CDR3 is TGTGCCAGCGGGCCAGGGGTTGGAAACACCATATATTTT.

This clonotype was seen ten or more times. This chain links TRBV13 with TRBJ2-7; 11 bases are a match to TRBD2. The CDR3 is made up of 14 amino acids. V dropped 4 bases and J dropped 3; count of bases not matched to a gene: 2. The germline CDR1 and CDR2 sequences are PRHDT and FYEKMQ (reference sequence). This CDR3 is CASSSGTSGYEQYF. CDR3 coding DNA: TGTGCCAGCAGCTCCGGGACTAGCGGCTACGAGCAGTACTTC.

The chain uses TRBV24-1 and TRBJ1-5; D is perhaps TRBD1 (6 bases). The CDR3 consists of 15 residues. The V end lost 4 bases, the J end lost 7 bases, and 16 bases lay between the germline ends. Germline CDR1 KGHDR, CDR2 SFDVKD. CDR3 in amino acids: CATSEGTSYEQPQHF. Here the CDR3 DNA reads TGTGCCACCAGTGAGGGGACAAGCTACGAGCAGCCCCAGCATTTT.

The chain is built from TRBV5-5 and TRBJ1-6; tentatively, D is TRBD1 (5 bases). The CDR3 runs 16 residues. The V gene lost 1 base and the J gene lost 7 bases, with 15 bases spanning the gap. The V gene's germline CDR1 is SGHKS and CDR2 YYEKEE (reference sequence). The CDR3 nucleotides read TGTGCCAGCAGCTTGCTAGGGGCACACGGGAATTCACCCCTCCACTTT. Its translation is CASSLLGAHGNSPLHF.

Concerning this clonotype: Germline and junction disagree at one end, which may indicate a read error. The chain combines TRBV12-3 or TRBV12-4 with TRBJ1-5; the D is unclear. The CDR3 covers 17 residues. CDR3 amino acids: CASSQLLAGGSNEPQHF. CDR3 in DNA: TGTGCCAGCAGTCAGCTACTAGCGGGAGGGAGCAATGAGCCCCAGCATTTT.

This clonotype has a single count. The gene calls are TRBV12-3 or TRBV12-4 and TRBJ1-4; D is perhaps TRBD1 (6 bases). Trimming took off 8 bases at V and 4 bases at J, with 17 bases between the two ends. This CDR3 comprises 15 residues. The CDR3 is CASDRLREGNEKLFF. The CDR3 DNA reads TGTGCCAGCGACAGGTTGCGGGAGGGTAATGAAAAACTGTTTTTT.

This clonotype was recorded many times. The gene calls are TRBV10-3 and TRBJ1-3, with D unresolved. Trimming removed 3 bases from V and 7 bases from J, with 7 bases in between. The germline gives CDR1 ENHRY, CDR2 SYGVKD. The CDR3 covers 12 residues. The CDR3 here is CAISELGNTIYF. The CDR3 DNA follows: TGTGCCATCAGTGAACTGGGGAACACCATATATTTT.

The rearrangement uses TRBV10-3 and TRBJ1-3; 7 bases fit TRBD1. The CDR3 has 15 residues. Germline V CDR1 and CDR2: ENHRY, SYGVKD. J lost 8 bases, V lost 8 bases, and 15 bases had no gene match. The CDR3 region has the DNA TGTGCCATCGAAGGGAGGACAGGCGTCGGCTACACCATATATTTT. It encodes CAIEGRTGVGYTIYF.

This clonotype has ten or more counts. CDR3 sequence reads: CASQEQGEMGYEQYF. DNA of the CDR3: TGTGCCAGCCAAGAACAAGGGGAAATGGGGTACGAGCAGTACTTC. The genes are TRBV11-3 and TRBJ2-7, with D possibly being TRBD1 (5 bases). The V gene's germline CDR1 is SGHNT and CDR2 YENEEA. The germline V and J ends were trimmed by 8 bases and 4 bases, with 21 bases remaining between them. This CDR3 is built from 15 residues.

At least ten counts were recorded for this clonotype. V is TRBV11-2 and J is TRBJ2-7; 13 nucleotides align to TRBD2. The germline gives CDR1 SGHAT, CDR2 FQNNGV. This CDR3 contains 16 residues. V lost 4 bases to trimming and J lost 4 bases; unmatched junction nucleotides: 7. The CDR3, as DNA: TGTGCCAGCAGCTCCACTAGCGGGAGGGCCTCTTACGAGCAGTACTTC. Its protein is CASSSTSGRASYEQYF. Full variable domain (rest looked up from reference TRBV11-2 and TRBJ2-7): EAGVAQSPRYKIIEKRQSVAFWCNPISGHATLYWYQQILGQGPKLLIQFQNNGVVDDSQLPKDRFSAERLKGVDSTLKIQPAKLEDSAVYLCASSSTSGRASYEQYFGPGTRLTVT.

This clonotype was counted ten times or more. In DNA, the CDR3 is TGTGCCAGCAACGGCGGGAGTGGGTACGAGCAGTACTTC. As protein: CASNGGSGYEQYF. This chain uses TRBV28 with TRBJ2-7; 7 bases are shared with TRBD2. J lost 4 bases, V lost 7 bases, and 7 bases had no gene match. Germline V lookup: CDR1 MDHEN, CDR2 SYDVKM. The CDR3 is 13 amino acids. Together with reference TRBV28 and TRBJ2-7, the CDR3 gives the full variable domain: DVKVTQSSRYLVKRTGEKVFLECVQDMDHENMFWYRQDPGLGLRLIYFSYDVKMKEKGDIPEGYSVSREKKERFSLILESASTNQTSMYLCASNGGSGYEQYFGPGTRLTVT.

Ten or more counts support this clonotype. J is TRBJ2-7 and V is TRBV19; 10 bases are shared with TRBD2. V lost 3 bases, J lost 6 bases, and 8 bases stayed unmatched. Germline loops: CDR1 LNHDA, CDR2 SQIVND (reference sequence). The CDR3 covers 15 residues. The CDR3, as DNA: TGTGCCAGTAGTATGGTCCTAGCGGGAGAGCCCGAGCAGTACTTC. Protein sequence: CASSMVLAGEPEQYF. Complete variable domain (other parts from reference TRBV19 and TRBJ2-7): DGGITQSPKYLFRKEGQNVTLSCEQNLNHDAMYWYRQDPGQGLRLIYYSQIVNDFQKGDIAEGYSVSREKKESFPLTVTSAQKNPTAFYLCASSMVLAGEPEQYFGPGTRLTVT.

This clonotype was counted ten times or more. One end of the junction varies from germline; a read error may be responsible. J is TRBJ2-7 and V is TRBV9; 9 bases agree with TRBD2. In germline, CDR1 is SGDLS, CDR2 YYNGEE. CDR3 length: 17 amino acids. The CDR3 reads CAGSETGVAGAFYEQYF. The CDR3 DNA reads TGTGCCGGCAGCGAGACCGGGGTAGCGGGAGCATTCTACGAGCAGTACTTC.

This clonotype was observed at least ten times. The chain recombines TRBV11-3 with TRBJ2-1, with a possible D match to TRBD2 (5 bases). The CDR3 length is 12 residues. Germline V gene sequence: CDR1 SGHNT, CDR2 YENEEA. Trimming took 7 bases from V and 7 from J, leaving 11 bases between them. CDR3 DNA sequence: TGTGCCAGCAAGAGCGGACGGAATGAGCAGTTCTTC. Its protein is CASKSGRNEQFF.

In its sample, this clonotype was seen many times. Here the CDR3 reads CSARVLSSYEQYF. In DNA, the CDR3 is TGCAGTGCTAGAGTGTTATCCTCCTACGAGCAGTACTTC. The chain joins TRBV20-1 to TRBJ2-7; D is undetermined. CDR1 and CDR2 from the germline V gene are DFQATT and SNEGSKA (reference sequence). The CDR3 loop spans 13 amino acids. Trimming cost V 1 base and J 0 bases, with 7 bases left between them.

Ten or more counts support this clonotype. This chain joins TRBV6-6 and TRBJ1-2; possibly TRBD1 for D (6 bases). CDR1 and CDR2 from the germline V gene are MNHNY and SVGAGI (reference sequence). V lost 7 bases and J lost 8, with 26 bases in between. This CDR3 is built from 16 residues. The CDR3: CASTSSRRAGDVGYTF. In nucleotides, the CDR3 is TGTGCCAGCACCTCTTCGAGGCGGGCAGGGGACGTGGGCTACACCTTC.

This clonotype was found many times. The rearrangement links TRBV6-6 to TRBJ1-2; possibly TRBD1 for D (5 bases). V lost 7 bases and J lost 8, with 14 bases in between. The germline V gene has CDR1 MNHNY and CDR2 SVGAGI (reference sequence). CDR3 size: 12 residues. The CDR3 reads CASKGGGGGYTF. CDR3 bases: TGTGCCAGCAAAGGTGGGGGAGGGGGCTACACCTTC.

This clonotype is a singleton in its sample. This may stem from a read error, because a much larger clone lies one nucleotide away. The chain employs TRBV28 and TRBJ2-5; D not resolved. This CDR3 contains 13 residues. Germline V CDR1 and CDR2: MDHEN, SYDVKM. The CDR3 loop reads CAPPGERQEAQYF. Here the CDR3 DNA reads TGTGCCCCCCCAGGCGAGCGTCAAGAGGCCCAGTACTTC.

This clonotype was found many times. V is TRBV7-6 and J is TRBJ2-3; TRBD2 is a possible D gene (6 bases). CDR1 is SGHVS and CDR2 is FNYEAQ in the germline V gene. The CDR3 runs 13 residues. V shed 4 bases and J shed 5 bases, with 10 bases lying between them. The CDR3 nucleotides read TGTGCCAGCAGCTCCCCGGAGGGAGATACGCAGTATTTT. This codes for CASSSPEGDTQYF.

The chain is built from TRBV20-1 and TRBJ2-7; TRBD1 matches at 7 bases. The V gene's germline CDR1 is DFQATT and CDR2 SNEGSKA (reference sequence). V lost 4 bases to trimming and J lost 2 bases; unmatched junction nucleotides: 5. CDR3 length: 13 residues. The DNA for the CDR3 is TGCAGTGCTAAAGTGACAGGGCCCTACGAGCAGTACTTC. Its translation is CSAKVTGPYEQYF.

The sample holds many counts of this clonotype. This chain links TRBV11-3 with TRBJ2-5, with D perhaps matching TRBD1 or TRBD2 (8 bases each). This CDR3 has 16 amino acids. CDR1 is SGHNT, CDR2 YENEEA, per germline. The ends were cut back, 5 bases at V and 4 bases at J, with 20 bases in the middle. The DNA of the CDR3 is TGTGCCAGCAGCAAGACAGGGGCAGCGGGGGCAGAGACCCAGTACTTC. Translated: CASSKTGAAGAETQYF. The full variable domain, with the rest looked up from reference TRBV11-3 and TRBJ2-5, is EAGVVQSPRYKIIEKKQPVAFWCNPISGHNTLYWYLQNLGQGPELLIRYENEEAVDDSQLPKDRFSAERLKGVDSTLKIQPAELGDSAVYLCASSKTGAAGAETQYFGPGTRLLVL.

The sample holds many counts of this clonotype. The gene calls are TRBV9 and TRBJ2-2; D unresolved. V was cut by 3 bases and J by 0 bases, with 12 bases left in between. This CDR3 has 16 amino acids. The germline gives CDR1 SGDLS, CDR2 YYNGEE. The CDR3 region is CASSDPRRPNTGELFF. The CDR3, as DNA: TGTGCCAGCAGCGATCCTCGAAGACCGAACACCGGGGAGCTGTTTTTT.

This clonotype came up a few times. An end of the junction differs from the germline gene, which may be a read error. The CDR3: CAISELAKNVQYF. The CDR3 DNA reads as TGTGCCATCAGTGAGCTAGCCAAAAACGTTCAGTACTTC. The chain links TRBV10-3 to TRBJ2-4; D is possibly TRBD2 (5 bases). The CDR3 length is 13 residues. The germline V gene has CDR1 ENHRY and CDR2 SYGVKD.

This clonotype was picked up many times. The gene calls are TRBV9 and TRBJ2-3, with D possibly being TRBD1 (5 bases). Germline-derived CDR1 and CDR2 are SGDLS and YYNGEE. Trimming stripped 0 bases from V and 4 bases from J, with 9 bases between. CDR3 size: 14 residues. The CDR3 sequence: CASSVEAGPDTQYF. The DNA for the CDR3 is TGTGCCAGCAGCGTAGAGGCAGGGCCAGATACGCAGTATTTT.

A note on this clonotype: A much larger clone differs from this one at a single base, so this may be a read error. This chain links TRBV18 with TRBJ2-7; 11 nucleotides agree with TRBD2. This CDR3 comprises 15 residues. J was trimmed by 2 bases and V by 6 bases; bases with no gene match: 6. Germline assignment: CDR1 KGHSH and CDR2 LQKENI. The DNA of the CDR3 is TGTGCCAGCTCCCCGGCTAGCGGGGGGACCTACGAGCAGTACTTC. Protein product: CASSPASGGTYEQYF.

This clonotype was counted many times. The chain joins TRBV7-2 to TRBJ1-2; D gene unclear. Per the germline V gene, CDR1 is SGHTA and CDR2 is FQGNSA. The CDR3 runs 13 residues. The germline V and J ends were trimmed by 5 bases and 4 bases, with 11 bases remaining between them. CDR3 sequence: CASSNHQAYGYTF. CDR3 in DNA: TGTGCCAGCAGCAACCATCAGGCCTATGGCTACACCTTC.

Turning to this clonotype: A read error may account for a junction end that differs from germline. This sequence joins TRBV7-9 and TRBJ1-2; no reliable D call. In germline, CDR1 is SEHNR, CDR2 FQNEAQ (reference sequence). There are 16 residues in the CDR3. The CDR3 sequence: CASRPPGVAARVGHTF. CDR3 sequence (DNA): TGTGCCAGCAGGCCACCTGGGGTGGCCGCGCGAGTTGGCCACACCTTC.

CDR3 DNA: TGTGCCTACGGTACGGGACGGACCTATGGCTACACCTTC. Its protein is CAYGTGRTYGYTF. The V gene is TRBV7-9, the J gene TRBJ1-2; TRBD1 is a possible D gene (5 bases). Per the germline V gene, CDR1 is SEHNR and CDR2 is FQNEAQ (reference sequence). Deletions cut 11 bases from V and 4 bases from J, with 17 bases between. The CDR3 spans 13 residues.

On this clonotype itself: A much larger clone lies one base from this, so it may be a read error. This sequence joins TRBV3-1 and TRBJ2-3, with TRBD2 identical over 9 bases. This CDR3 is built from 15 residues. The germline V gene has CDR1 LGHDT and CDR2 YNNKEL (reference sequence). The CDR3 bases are TGTGCCAGCGGCCACTCCGGGACTAGCCGAGATACGCAGTATTTT. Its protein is CASGHSGTSRDTQYF.

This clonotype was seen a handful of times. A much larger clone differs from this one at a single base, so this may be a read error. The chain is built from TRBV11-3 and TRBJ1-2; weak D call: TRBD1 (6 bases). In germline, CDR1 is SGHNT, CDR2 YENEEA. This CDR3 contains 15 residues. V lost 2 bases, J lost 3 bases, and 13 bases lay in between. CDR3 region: CASSLSWTAHYGYTF. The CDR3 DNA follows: TGTGCCAGCAGCTTAAGTTGGACAGCCCACTATGGCTACACCTTC.

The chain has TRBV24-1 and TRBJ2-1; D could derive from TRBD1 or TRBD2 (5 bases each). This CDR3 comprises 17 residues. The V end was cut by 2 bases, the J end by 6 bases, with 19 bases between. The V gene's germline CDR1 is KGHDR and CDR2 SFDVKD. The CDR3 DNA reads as TGTGCCACCAGTGATTCCGCTAGCTGGGGCCCGGGCAATGAGCAGTTCTTC. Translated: CATSDSASWGPGNEQFF.